This T cell receptor beta chain comes out of a study of blood T cell repertoires in COVID-19. Study information: Researchers got acute and convalescent COVID-19 samples from the United States, Italy and Spain. Nucleic acid was either cDNA or gDNA, and it came from T cells, B-cell-depleted T cells, or PBMCs.

In the source study's methods: Amplification of reference gene primers provided the estimated nucleated cell counts. Measured with immunoSEQ multiplex PCR; TCRdb has only the in-frame clones, and not every one. V and J calls and clone size are those listed in that table; D and trimming were worked out from the DNA. The sample records tens of thousands of clones, about 90% being singletons. V shed 5 bases and J 4 bases; nucleotides not matched to a gene: 6. The CDR3 has 14 amino acids. The V gene's germline CDR1 is LNHDA and CDR2 SQIVND (reference sequence). The clonotype comes from a woman between 50 and 59 years old with active or convalescent COVID-19. The sequenced sample was peripheral blood. The V call is TRBV19, the J call TRBJ2-5; TRBD1 agrees at 8 bases. The CDR3 coding sequence is TGTGCCAGTAGTTCCGGGACAGGCTTAGAGACCCAGTACTTC. It yields the protein CASSSGTGLETQYF.